Given below is one T cell receptor beta chain in context. The CDR3 carries no conserved terminal phenylalanine or tryptophan, so it likely arises from a read error. It is unclear where the CDR3 begins or ends on the DNA, so no DNA is shown, and the CDR3 is as TCRdb lists it. The record originates from a study of tumor and adjacent non-tumor tissue in lung cancer. The CDR3 is 16 amino acids long, termini counted. The germline V gene encodes CDR1 MGHRA and CDR2 YSYEKL. A modified ARM-PCR protocol with three rounds of nested PCR amplified TCRbeta. TCRdb called the multiplex PCR reads again in MiXCR, with one record for every CDR3 protein. The data show almost 75,000 distinct CDR3 sequences, 65% to 75% seen once. This sample's RNA came from whole unsorted tissue. This non-tumor lung sample came from over 3 cm beyond the tumor edge.

This rearrangement joins TRBV4-1 to TRBJ1-1; TRBD1, the table's D call, was not compared with the DNA. The sequencing sample was made of distant non-tumor lung tissue. The TCR originated in a woman between 50 and 59 years old with non-small cell lung cancer. CDR3 protein: CASSQDRYRASTEVFL.